This T cell receptor (beta chain) stems from a study of T cell responses to AZD1222 COVID-19 vaccine. Some clones are missing from TCRdb's copy, which holds only in-frame ones; the method was immunoSEQ multiplex PCR. Among under 130,000 clones listed, about nine tenths were seen once. In the case of this clone: Its antigen is still unknown.

Notes on the study in general: Only 5 or 6 people who got AZD1222 tested seropositive at baseline. Without day 14 samples, only post-peak T cell repertoires were studied.

The V gene's germline CDR1 is MNHEY and CDR2 SMNVEV (reference sequence). V was pared by 7 bases and J by 4 bases, with 7 bases of the junction left unmatched. The CDR3 is 16 amino acids. The TCR comes from an adult in good health. The sample was peripheral blood, taken on day 0 of AZD1222 vaccination. The chain joins TRBV27 to TRBJ2-1, with 13 bases that match TRBD2. In nucleotides, the CDR3 is TGTGCCAGCACGAGACTAGCGGGAGGTACGTACAATGAGCAGTTCTTC. Protein: CASTRLAGGTYNEQFF.